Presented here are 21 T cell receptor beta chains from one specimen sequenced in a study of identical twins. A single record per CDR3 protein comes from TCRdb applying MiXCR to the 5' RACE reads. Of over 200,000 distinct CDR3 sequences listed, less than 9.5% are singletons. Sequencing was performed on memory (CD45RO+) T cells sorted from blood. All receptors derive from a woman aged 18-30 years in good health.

For the CDR3, the DNA is TGTGCCAGCAGTTTAGGCCGGGACAGGGGTCAGCCCCAGCATTTT. Its protein is CASSLGRDRGQPQHF. The rearrangement links TRBV12-3 or TRBV12-4 to TRBJ1-5; 10 nucleotides agree with TRBD1. Losses at the gene ends were 1 base for V and 6 bases for J; bases not matched to a gene: 3. The CDR3 extends over 15 amino acids.

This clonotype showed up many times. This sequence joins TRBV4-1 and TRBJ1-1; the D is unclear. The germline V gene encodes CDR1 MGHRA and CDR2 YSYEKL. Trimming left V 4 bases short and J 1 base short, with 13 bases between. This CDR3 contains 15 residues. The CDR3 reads CASSPVTVTNTEAFF. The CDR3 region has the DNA TGCGCCAGCAGCCCTGTGACGGTGACGAACACTGAAGCTTTCTTT.

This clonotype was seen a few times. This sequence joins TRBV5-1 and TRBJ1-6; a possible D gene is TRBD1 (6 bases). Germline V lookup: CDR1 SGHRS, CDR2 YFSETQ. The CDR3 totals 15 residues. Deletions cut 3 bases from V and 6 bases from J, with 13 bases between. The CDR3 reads CASSSSTGFNSPLHF. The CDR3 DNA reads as TGCGCCAGCAGCTCCTCGACAGGTTTTAATTCACCCCTCCACTTT. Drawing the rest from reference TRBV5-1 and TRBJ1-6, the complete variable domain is KAGVTQTPRYLIKTRGQQVTLSCSPISGHRSVSWYQQTPGQGLQFLFEYFSETQRNKGNFPGRFSGRQFSNSRSEMNVSTLELGDSALYLCASSSSTGFNSPLHFGNGTRLTVT.

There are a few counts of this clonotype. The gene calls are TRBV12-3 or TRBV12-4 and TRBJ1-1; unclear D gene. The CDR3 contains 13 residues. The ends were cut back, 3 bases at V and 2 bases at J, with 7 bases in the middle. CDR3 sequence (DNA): TGTGCCAGCAGTTTTCTACGCAACACTGAAGCTTTCTTT. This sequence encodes CASSFLRNTEAFF.

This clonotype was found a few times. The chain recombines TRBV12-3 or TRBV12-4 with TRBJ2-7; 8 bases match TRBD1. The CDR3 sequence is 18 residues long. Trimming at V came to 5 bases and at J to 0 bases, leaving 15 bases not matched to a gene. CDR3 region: CASSRRPGQGKASYEQYF. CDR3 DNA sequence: TGTGCCAGCAGTCGACGCCCTGGACAGGGAAAGGCCTCCTACGAGCAGTACTTC.

The CDR3 sequence: CASSYPTAGDPMGGTEAFF. The CDR3 DNA reads as TGTGCCAGCAGTTACCCCACGGCAGGAGACCCAATGGGGGGCACTGAAGCTTTCTTT. The chain employs TRBV6-5 and TRBJ1-1; D possibly corresponds to TRBD1 (5 bases). Germline loops: CDR1 MNHEY, CDR2 SVGAGI. The CDR3 totals 19 residues. Trimming shortened V by 2 bases and J by 4 bases, and 26 bases separated the two germline ends.

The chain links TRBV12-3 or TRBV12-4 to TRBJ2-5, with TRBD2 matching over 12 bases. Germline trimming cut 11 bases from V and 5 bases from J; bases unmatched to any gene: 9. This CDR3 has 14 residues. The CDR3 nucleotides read TGTGCCTGCACGTCTAGCGGGGGGGAGGAGACCCAGTACTTC. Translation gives CACTSSGGEETQYF.

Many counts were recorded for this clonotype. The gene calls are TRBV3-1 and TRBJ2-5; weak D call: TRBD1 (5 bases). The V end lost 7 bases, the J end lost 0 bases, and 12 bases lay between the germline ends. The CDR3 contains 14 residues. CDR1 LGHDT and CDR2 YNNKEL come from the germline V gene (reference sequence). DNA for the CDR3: TGTGCCAGCAAGGAGACAGCCGACCAAGAGACCCAGTACTTC. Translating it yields CASKETADQETQYF.

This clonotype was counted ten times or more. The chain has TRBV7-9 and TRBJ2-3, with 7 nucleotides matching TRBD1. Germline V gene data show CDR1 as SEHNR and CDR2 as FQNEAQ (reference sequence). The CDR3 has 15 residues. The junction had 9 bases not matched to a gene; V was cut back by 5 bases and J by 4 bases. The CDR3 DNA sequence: TGTGCCAGCAGCCGCCTGACAGGGATCGCAGATACGCAGTATTTT. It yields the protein CASSRLTGIADTQYF.

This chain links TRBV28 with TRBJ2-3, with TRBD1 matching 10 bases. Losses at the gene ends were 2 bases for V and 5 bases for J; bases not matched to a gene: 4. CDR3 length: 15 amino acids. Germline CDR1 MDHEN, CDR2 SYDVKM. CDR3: CASSLVTGGLDTQYF. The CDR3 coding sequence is TGTGCCAGCAGTTTAGTGACAGGGGGCCTAGATACGCAGTATTTT. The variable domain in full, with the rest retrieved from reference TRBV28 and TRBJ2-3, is DVKVTQSSRYLVKRTGEKVFLECVQDMDHENMFWYRQDPGLGLRLIYFSYDVKMKEKGDIPEGYSVSREKKERFSLILESASTNQTSMYLCASSLVTGGLDTQYFGPGTRLTVL.

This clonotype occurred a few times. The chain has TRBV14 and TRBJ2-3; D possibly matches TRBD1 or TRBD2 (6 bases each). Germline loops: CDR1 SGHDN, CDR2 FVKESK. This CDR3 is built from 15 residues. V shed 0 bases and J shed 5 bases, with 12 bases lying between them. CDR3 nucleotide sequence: TGTGCCAGCAGCCAAGAGAGGGGGGCTGAAGATACGCAGTATTTT. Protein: CASSQERGAEDTQYF.

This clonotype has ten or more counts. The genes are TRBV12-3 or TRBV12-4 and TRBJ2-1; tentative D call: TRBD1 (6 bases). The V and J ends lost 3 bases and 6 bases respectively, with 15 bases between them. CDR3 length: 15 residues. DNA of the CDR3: TGTGCCAGCAGTTTCCCCAACTCAGGGGCCAATGAGCAGTTCTTC. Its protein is CASSFPNSGANEQFF.

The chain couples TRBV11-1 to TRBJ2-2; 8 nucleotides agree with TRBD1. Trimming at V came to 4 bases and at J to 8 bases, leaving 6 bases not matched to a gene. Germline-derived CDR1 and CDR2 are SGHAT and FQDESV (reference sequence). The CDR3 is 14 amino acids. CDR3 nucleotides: TGTGCCAGCAGCTACACCAGGGGGCGTGGGGAGCTGTTTTTT. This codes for CASSYTRGRGELFF.

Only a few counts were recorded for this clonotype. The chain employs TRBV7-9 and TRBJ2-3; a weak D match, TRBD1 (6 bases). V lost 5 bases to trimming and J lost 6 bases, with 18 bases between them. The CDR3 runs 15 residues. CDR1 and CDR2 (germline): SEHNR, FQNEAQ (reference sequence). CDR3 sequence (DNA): TGTGCCAGCAGCCCTTTATACAGGGTGGCTGATACGCAGTATTTT. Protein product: CASSPLYRVADTQYF.

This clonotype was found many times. Here the CDR3 DNA reads TGTGCCAGCAGCCAAGTACAGAACTATGGCTACACCTTC. It specifies CASSQVQNYGYTF. The chain recombines TRBV3-1 with TRBJ1-2; D gene uncertain. CDR3 length equals 13 residues. V lost 1 base, J lost 2 bases, and 5 bases lay in between. Germline CDR1 and CDR2: LGHDT and YNNKEL (reference sequence).

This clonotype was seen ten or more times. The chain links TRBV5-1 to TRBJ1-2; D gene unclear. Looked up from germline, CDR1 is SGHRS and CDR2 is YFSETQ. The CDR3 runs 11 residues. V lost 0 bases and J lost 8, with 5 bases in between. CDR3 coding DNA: TGCGCCAGCAGCTTGGAGGCAGGCTACACCTTC. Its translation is CASSLEAGYTF.

CDR3 loop: CASSSLHRGDNEQFF. For the CDR3, the DNA is TGTGCCAGCAGCTCTTTACACCGGGGGGACAATGAGCAGTTCTTC. V is TRBV27 and J is TRBJ2-1; 7 bases map to TRBD2. This CDR3 spans 15 amino acids. The J segment lost 5 bases and the V segment lost 6 bases, leaving 10 bases of the junction unmatched. The germline V gene encodes CDR1 MNHEY and CDR2 SMNVEV (reference sequence).

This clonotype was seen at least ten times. CDR3 residues: CSVENMNTEAFF. CDR3 nucleotides: TGCAGCGTTGAGAATATGAACACTGAAGCTTTCTTT. The V call is TRBV29-1, the J call TRBJ1-1; D remains ambiguous. This CDR3 is built from 12 residues. Trimming pared 3 bases from V and 0 bases from J, leaving 5 bases between. Germline loops: CDR1 SQVTM, CDR2 ANQGSEA.

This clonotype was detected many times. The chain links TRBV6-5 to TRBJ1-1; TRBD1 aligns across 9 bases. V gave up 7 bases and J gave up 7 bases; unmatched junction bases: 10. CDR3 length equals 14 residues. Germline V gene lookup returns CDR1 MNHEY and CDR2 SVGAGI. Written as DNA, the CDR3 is TGTGCCAGCATTACGGGACAGGGACGAGATGAAGCTTTCTTT. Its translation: CASITGQGRDEAFF.

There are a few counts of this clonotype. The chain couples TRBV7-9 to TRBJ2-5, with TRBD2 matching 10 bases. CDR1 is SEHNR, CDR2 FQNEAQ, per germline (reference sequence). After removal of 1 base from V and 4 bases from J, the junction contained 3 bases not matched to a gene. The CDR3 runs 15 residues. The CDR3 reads CASSLGAGGPETQYF. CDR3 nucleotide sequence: TGTGCCAGCAGCTTAGGAGCGGGGGGGCCAGAGACCCAGTACTTC.

Here the CDR3 DNA reads TGCAGTGCTATTCGAGCGCGGGGCTACGAGCAGTACTTC. Amino acids: CSAIRARGYEQYF. This chain connects TRBV20-1 to TRBJ2-7; a possible D gene is TRBD2 (6 bases). Trimming stripped 4 bases from V and 3 bases from J, with 13 bases between. Germline V CDR1 and CDR2: DFQATT, SNEGSKA (reference sequence). This CDR3 region has 13 residues.